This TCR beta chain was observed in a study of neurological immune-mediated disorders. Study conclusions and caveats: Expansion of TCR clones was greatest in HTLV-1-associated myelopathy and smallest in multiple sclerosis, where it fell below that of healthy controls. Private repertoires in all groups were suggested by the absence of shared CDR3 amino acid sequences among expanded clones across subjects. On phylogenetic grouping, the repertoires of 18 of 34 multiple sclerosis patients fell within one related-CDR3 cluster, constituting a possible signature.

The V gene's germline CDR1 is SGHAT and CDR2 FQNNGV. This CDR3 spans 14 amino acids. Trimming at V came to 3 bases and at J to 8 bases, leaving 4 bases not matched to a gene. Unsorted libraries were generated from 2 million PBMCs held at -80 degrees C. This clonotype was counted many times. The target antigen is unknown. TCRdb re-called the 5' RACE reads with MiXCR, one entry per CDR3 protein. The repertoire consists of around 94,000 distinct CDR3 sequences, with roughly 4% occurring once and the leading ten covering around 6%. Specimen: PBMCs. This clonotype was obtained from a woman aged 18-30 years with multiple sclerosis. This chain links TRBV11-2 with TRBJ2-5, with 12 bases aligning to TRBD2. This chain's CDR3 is CASSFLTSGGTQYF. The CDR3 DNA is TGTGCCAGCAGCTTCCTGACTAGCGGGGGTACCCAGTACTTC.